The 28 T cell receptor beta chains listed next were all sequenced from one sample in a study of T cell responses to AZD1222 COVID-19 vaccine. The assay was immunoSEQ multiplex PCR, and TCRdb's table has in-frame clones only and misses some. The table includes about 130,000 clones, roughly 90% detected once. The material was peripheral blood, obtained on day 0 of AZD1222 vaccination. The source of these receptors is an adult in good health.

V gene TRBV11-3 combines with J gene TRBJ2-7; D is unclear. Germline CDR1 SGHNT, CDR2 YENEEA. V was clipped by 5 bases and J by 2 bases, with 4 bases between them. CDR3 size: 11 residues. CDR3 DNA: TGTGCCAGCAGCAACGCCTACGAGCAGTACTTC. It is translated as CASSNAYEQYF.

This clone was observed once. V is TRBV2 and J is TRBJ2-5; TRBD2 aligns across 9 bases. The V and J ends lost 2 bases and 3 bases, in that order; junction bases with no gene match: 10. The CDR3 covers 17 residues. Germline values: CDR1 SNHLY, CDR2 FYNNEI. CDR3 region: CASSEYRSLAGKETQYF. CDR3 DNA sequence: TGTGCCAGCAGTGAATATCGTAGTCTAGCGGGGAAAGAGACCCAGTACTTC.

The chain combines TRBV27 with TRBJ1-2; D is ambiguous. This CDR3 has 14 amino acids. Trimming cost V 2 bases and J 4 bases, with 11 bases left between them. The germline gives CDR1 MNHEY, CDR2 SMNVEV (reference sequence). The CDR3 loop reads CASSLRAGSYGYTF. In nucleotides, the CDR3 is TGTGCCAGCAGTTTACGGGCCGGGAGCTATGGCTACACCTTC.

The chain links TRBV6-5 to TRBJ1-1; 7 bases are shared with TRBD1. This CDR3 spans 13 amino acids. Germline V lookup: CDR1 MNHEY, CDR2 SVGAGI. J was trimmed by 10 bases and V by 2 bases; bases with no gene match: 7. The CDR3, as DNA: TGTGCCAGCAGTTACCTACAGGGGCGGGGAGCTTTCTTT. It specifies CASSYLQGRGAFF.

The DNA for the CDR3 is TGTGCCAGCAGTCCCCTGGGATATCAGCCCCAGCATTTT. Protein: CASSPLGYQPQHF. V gene TRBV28 combines with J gene TRBJ1-5; no reliable D call. The ends were cut back, 5 bases at V and 5 bases at J, with 10 bases in the middle. The CDR3 contains 13 residues. Germline CDR1 MDHEN, CDR2 SYDVKM.

V usage is TRBV6-6 and J usage is TRBJ2-1, with 8 bases fitting TRBD2. Germline values: CDR1 MNHNY, CDR2 SVGAGI (reference sequence). The CDR3 sequence is 12 residues long. The CDR3 spells CGTGGIVDEQFF. The CDR3 nucleotides read TGTGGGACGGGAGGGATTGTGGATGAGCAGTTCTTC.

For the CDR3, the DNA is TGTGCCACTGGACTAGCGGGAGTGGAGACCCAGTACTTC. Protein sequence: CATGLAGVETQYF. This chain joins TRBV25-1 and TRBJ2-5, with TRBD2 matching 13 bases. The germline gives CDR1 MGHDK, CDR2 SYGVNS. V lost 10 bases to trimming and J lost 5 bases; unmatched junction nucleotides: 4. The length of the CDR3 is 13 residues.

V and J are TRBV5-6 and TRBJ2-7; TRBD1 matches at 10 bases. Germline V gene sequence: CDR1 SGHDT, CDR2 YYEEEE. Germline trimming cut 3 bases from V and 0 bases from J; bases unmatched to any gene: 3. The CDR3 has 15 residues. The CDR3 is CASSSDRGFSYEQYF. The CDR3 DNA follows: TGTGCCAGCAGCTCGGACAGGGGGTTCTCCTACGAGCAGTACTTC.

On this clone: Other nucleotide sequences from this sample produce the same CDR3. V usage is TRBV19 and J usage is TRBJ1-1; possibly TRBD1 for D (5 bases). The CDR3 is made up of 12 amino acids. V lost 2 bases and J lost 4, with 5 bases in between. Germline V gene lookup returns CDR1 LNHDA and CDR2 SQIVND (reference sequence). CDR3 in amino acids: CASSIRGTEAFF. CDR3 bases: TGTGCCAGTAGTATAAGGGGCACTGAAGCTTTCTTT.

The V and J genes are TRBV24-1 and TRBJ2-1; TRBD2 matches at 10 bases. CDR1 is KGHDR and CDR2 is SFDVKD in the germline V gene. V lost 4 bases, J lost 4 bases, and 9 bases stayed unmatched. The length of the CDR3 is 17 residues. The CDR3: CATSELAGVRSYNEQFF. DNA for the CDR3: TGTGCCACCAGTGAGCTAGCGGGAGTGAGAAGTTACAATGAGCAGTTCTTC.

V and J are TRBV24-1 and TRBJ2-1; D is unclear. This CDR3 has 12 amino acids. Germline CDR1 is KGHDR and CDR2 is SFDVKD. V gave up 9 bases and J gave up 7 bases, with 12 bases separating them. The CDR3 sequence: CATSRTVNEQFF. CDR3 coding DNA: TGTGCCACCTCCCGGACCGTAAATGAGCAGTTCTTC.

The V gene is TRBV12-5, the J gene TRBJ1-4; D possibly corresponds to TRBD1 (5 bases). The germline gives CDR1 LGHNT, CDR2 FRNRAP. This CDR3 contains 15 residues. Trimming removed 0 bases from V and 7 bases from J, with 12 bases in between. The CDR3 sequence: CASGLVARQGEKLFF. CDR3 nucleotide sequence: TGTGCTAGTGGTTTGGTGGCCAGGCAGGGTGAAAAACTGTTTTTT.

V usage is TRBV27 and J usage is TRBJ1-4, with D possibly being TRBD1 (6 bases). This CDR3 has 16 residues. Germline V CDR1 and CDR2: MNHEY, SMNVEV (reference sequence). V dropped 8 bases and J dropped 4 bases, with 20 bases sitting between them. CDR3 sequence: CASGTYYRDLNEKLFF. Here the CDR3 DNA reads TGTGCCAGCGGAACCTATTACAGGGACCTTAATGAAAAACTGTTTTTT.

In its sample, this clone was seen a few times. This chain joins TRBV4-3 and TRBJ1-2; 10 nucleotides line up with TRBD1. This CDR3 comprises 18 residues. Germline lookup yields CDR1 LGHNA and CDR2 YSLEER. With 0 bases clipped from V and 5 bases from J, the junction kept 12 bases outside the gene matches. CDR3 bases: TGCGCCAGCAGCCAAGAAATGCTTATCGGGACAGGGGAATATGGCTACACCTTC. Protein sequence: CASSQEMLIGTGEYGYTF.

The chain recombines TRBV11-2 with TRBJ1-5; maybe TRBD1 (5 bases). V lost 4 bases, J lost 2 bases, and 9 bases lay in between. The CDR3 spans 14 residues. The germline gives CDR1 SGHAT, CDR2 FQNNGV. DNA of the CDR3: TGTGCCAGCAGCTATGGGGCCGGCAATCAGCCCCAGCATTTT. This sequence encodes CASSYGAGNQPQHF.

The V gene is TRBV12-5, the J gene TRBJ1-5; D is uncertain. The ends were cut back, 3 bases at V and 0 bases at J, with 15 bases in the middle. The CDR3 has 17 residues. The germline V gene has CDR1 LGHNT and CDR2 FRNRAP. The CDR3: CASGLWREGFSNQPQHF. Here the CDR3 DNA reads TGTGCTAGTGGTTTATGGAGGGAAGGTTTTAGCAATCAGCCCCAGCATTTT.

The rearrangement uses TRBV24-1 and TRBJ2-1, with TRBD1 as a possible D gene (5 bases). V lost 4 bases to trimming and J lost 5 bases, with 11 bases between them. Germline loops: CDR1 KGHDR, CDR2 SFDVKD. The CDR3 covers 14 residues. CDR3 sequence: CATSDRALNNEQFF. The CDR3 DNA reads as TGTGCCACCAGTGACAGGGCCCTCAACAATGAGCAGTTCTTC.

The V call is TRBV2, the J call TRBJ2-7; 7 bases map to TRBD1. Germline CDR1 is SNHLY and CDR2 is FYNNEI. Trimming took 6 bases from V and 2 from J; bases not matched to a gene: 7. The CDR3 has 14 amino acids. CDR3 residues: CASRDRDRTYEQYF. CDR3 nucleotide sequence: TGTGCCAGCAGGGACCGGGACAGAACCTACGAGCAGTACTTC. Combining the CDR3 with reference TRBV2 and TRBJ2-7 gives the whole variable domain EPEVTQTPSHQVTQMGQEVILRCVPISNHLYFYWYRQILGQKVEFLVSFYNNEISEKSEIFDDQFSVERPDGSNFTLKIRSTKLEDSAMYFCASRDRDRTYEQYFGPGTRLTVT.

The chain couples TRBV27 to TRBJ2-3; D is unclear. V shed 6 bases and J shed 2 bases, with 18 bases lying between them. Looked up from germline, CDR1 is MNHEY and CDR2 is SMNVEV (reference sequence). The CDR3 is 16 residues long. CDR3 sequence reads: CASSPPRFWVTDTQYF. Here the CDR3 DNA reads TGTGCCAGCAGCCCCCCTAGGTTTTGGGTCACAGATACGCAGTATTTT.

The chain is built from TRBV3-1 (or the pseudogene TRBV3-2) and TRBJ2-1, with TRBD2 matching 10 bases. Germline V CDR1 and CDR2: LGHDT, YNNKEL (reference sequence). With 4 bases clipped from V and 8 bases from J, the junction kept 8 bases outside the gene matches. This CDR3 is 15 amino acids long. This chain's CDR3 is CASSPSGSSSHEQFF. For the CDR3, the DNA is TGTGCCAGCAGCCCTAGCGGGAGTTCGTCCCATGAGCAGTTCTTC.

V gene TRBV19 combines with J gene TRBJ1-5, with TRBD1 identical over 7 bases. V dropped 3 bases and J dropped 6; count of bases not matched to a gene: 5. The V gene's germline CDR1 is LNHDA and CDR2 SQIVND (reference sequence). The CDR3 has 14 residues. In DNA, the CDR3 is TGTGCCAGTAGTATGACAGGGATCCCTCAGCCCCAGCATTTT. It yields the protein CASSMTGIPQPQHF.

A single count supports this clone. The chain combines TRBV20-1 with TRBJ2-1; TRBD1 matches at 11 bases. Germline loops: CDR1 DFQATT, CDR2 SNEGSKA (reference sequence). With 3 bases clipped from V and 7 bases from J, the junction kept 11 bases outside the gene matches. The CDR3 length is 16 residues. This CDR3 is CSASRIGTGGKNEQFF. As DNA, the CDR3 is TGCAGTGCTAGTCGAATCGGGACAGGGGGGAAGAATGAGCAGTTCTTC.

The CDR3 is CASTRSLVEQFF. The CDR3 DNA is TGTGCCAGCACCCGATCACTAGTAGAGCAGTTCTTC. V and J are TRBV7-2 and TRBJ2-1, with D possibly TRBD2 on 5 matching bases. V was pared by 7 bases and J by 10 bases, with 14 bases between. The CDR3 is 12 residues long. The V gene's germline CDR1 is SGHTA and CDR2 FQGNSA. Filled out from reference TRBV7-2 and TRBJ2-1, the complete variable domain reads GAGVSQSPSNKVTEKGKDVELRCDPISGHTALYWYRQSLGQGLEFLIYFQGNSAPDKSGLPSDRFSAERTGGSVSTLTIQRTQQEDSAVYLCASTRSLVEQFFGPGTRLTVL.

The chain couples TRBV2 to TRBJ2-1; the D is unclear. Trimming left V 6 bases short and J 0 bases short, with 9 bases between. This CDR3 is built from 14 residues. CDR1 is SNHLY and CDR2 is FYNNEI in the germline V gene. Here the CDR3 reads CASSGGYSYNEQFF. The CDR3 DNA reads as TGTGCCAGCAGCGGCGGTTACTCCTACAATGAGCAGTTCTTC.

This clone was counted once. CDR3 bases: TGTGCCAGCAGCCGAGCGGGATTCCTCTCCTACGAGCAGTACTTC. Its translation: CASSRAGFLSYEQYF. The chain has TRBV7-9 and TRBJ2-7, with TRBD2 matching 7 bases. V shed 5 bases and J 0 bases; nucleotides not matched to a gene: 7. Looked up from germline, CDR1 is SEHNR and CDR2 is FQNEAQ (reference sequence). CDR3 length: 15 amino acids.

V is TRBV16 and J is TRBJ2-5; 7 bases line up with TRBD2. This CDR3 has 15 amino acids. Germline V lookup: CDR1 KGHSY, CDR2 FQNENV. Losses at the gene ends were 5 bases for V and 1 base for J; bases not matched to a gene: 7. CDR3: CASSWQASGQETQYF. The CDR3 bases are TGTGCCAGCAGCTGGCAGGCTAGCGGCCAAGAGACCCAGTACTTC.

The rearrangement joins TRBV11-2 to TRBJ2-1; TRBD2 matches at 7 bases. From germline, CDR1 is SGHAT and CDR2 FQNNGV. The CDR3 is 16 amino acids. The junction had 7 bases not matched to a gene; V was cut back by 3 bases and J by 2 bases. CDR3 DNA sequence: TGTGCCAGCAGCTTCGGGGGGACGGGACCCTACAATGAGCAGTTCTTC. Amino acids: CASSFGGTGPYNEQFF.

J is TRBJ1-2 and V is TRBV19; D is unclear. Trimming stripped 5 bases from V and 0 bases from J, with 10 bases between. CDR3 size: 14 residues. Germline-derived CDR1 and CDR2 are LNHDA and SQIVND (reference sequence). The CDR3 loop is CASSRTVSNYGYTF. The CDR3 DNA reads as TGTGCCAGTAGTCGGACGGTGTCTAACTATGGCTACACCTTC.